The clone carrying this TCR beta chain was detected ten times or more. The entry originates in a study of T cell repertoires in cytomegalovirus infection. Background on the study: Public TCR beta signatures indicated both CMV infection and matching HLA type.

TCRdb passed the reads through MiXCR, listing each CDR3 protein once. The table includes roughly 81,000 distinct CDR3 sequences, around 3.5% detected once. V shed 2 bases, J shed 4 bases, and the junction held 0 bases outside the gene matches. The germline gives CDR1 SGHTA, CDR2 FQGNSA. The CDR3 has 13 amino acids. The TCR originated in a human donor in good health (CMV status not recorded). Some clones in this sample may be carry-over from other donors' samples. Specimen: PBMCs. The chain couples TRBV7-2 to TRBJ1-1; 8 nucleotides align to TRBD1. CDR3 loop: CASSLTGGTEAFF. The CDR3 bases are TGTGCCAGCAGCTTAACAGGGGGCACTGAAGCTTTCTTT.